The 2 T cell receptor beta chains in this list originate from one sample, sequenced in a study of blood T cell repertoires in COVID-19. Method: immunoSEQ multiplex PCR; TCRdb's copy keeps in-frame clones and lacks some. The sample has 330,000 or so clones, 87% seen once. Sequencing input: PBMCs or T cells enriched from blood (not recorded which). Receptor source: a woman in her twenties or thirties who had recovered from COVID-19.

CDR3 region: CASSYSNRGRSGYTF. The CDR3 coding sequence is TGTGCCAGCAGTTACTCTAACAGGGGGCGAAGTGGCTACACCTTC. This rearrangement joins TRBV6-5 to TRBJ1-2; TRBD1 aligns across 9 bases. Trimming cost V 0 bases and J 7 bases; bases outside gene matches: 6. The CDR3 covers 15 residues. Germline lookup yields CDR1 MNHEY and CDR2 SVGAGI.

V usage is TRBV4-2 and J usage is TRBJ2-7, with TRBD1 identical over 10 bases. The germline gives CDR1 LGHNA, CDR2 YNFKEQ. J was trimmed by 0 bases and V by 2 bases; bases with no gene match: 7. The CDR3 totals 17 residues. CDR3 loop: CASSQLWTGGNSYEQYF. The CDR3, as DNA: TGTGCCAGCAGCCAATTATGGACAGGGGGAAACTCCTACGAGCAGTACTTC.